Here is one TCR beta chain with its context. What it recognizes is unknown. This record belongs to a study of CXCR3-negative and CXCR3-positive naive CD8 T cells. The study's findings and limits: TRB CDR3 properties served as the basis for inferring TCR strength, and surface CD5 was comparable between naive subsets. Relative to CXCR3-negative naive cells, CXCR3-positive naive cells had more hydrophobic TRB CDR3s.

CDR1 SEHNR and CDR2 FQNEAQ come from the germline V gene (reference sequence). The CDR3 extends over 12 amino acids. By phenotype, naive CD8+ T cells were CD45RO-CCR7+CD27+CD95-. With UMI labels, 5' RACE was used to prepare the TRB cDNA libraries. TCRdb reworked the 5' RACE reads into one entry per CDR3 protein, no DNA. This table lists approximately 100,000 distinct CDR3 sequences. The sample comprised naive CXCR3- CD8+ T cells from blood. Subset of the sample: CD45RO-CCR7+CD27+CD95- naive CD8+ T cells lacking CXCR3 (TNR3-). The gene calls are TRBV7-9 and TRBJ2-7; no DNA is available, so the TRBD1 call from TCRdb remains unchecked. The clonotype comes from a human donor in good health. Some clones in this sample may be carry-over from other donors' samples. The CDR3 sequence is CASSDHRDEQYF.